The 20 T cell receptor beta chains below all came from one sample that was sequenced in a study of T cells after yellow fever vaccination (dated by TCRdb to about 2019). Libraries were prepared through 5' RACE. Reads for this sample came from an Illumina HiSeq 2500. Starting from the raw public reads, TCRdb applied fastp trimming at Q25, assembled clones with MiXCR and retained in-frame beta chains. Every distinct CDR3 protein forms one entry, paired with its most common genes and DNA. The sample includes about 130,000 distinct CDR3 sequences, with roughly 6.7% observed a single time. The ten top clones hold around 2.7% of the sample. The treatment or condition label of this sample denotes: live attenuated yellow fever vaccine strain. Sequencing used CD4+ T cells sorted from PBMCs, obtained approximately 11 days after the first yellow fever vaccination. These receptors were collected from a man in his late teens or twenties who received the YFV17D yellow fever vaccine.

This clonotype was counted only a few times. J is TRBJ2-3 and V is TRBV7-2; 8 bases agree with TRBD2. The CDR3 is 14 amino acids. Germline CDR1 reads SGHTA; CDR2 reads FQGNSA. The ends lost 6 bases at V and 2 bases at J; junction bases unmatched: 4. The CDR3 here is CASRKGLVTDTQYF. The CDR3 nucleotides are TGTGCCAGCAGGAAGGGACTAGTCACAGATACGCAGTATTTT.

This clonotype was seen ten or more times. The J gene is TRBJ2-3, the V gene TRBV7-2; TRBD2 agrees at 10 bases. The germline CDR1 and CDR2 sequences are SGHTA and FQGNSA. The CDR3 runs 15 residues. V lost 1 base and J lost 10; bases outside the gene matches: 8. The CDR3 region has the DNA TGTGCCAGCAGCTTAGGGCCACTAGCGGGAATCGCGCAGTATTTT. It yields the protein CASSLGPLAGIAQYF.

The CDR3 sequence: CASGYAKNIQYF. The CDR3 nucleotides are TGTGCCAGCGGGTACGCCAAAAACATTCAGTACTTC. The chain couples TRBV2 to TRBJ2-4, with D unclear. CDR1 SNHLY and CDR2 FYNNEI come from the germline V gene. Trimming took 8 bases from V and 1 from J, leaving 6 bases between them. The CDR3 has 12 amino acids.

This clonotype was seen at least ten times. The chain has TRBV6-2 or TRBV6-3 and TRBJ2-1; D is ambiguous. The V gene lost 7 bases and the J gene lost 2 bases, with 15 bases spanning the gap. The length of the CDR3 is 15 residues. Germline V gives CDR1 MNHEY, CDR2 SVGEGT. The CDR3 sequence: CASTALLITYNEQFF. CDR3 bases: TGTGCCAGCACCGCTCTCTTGATTACCTACAATGAGCAGTTCTTC.

This clonotype has a count of ten or more. V usage is TRBV18 and J usage is TRBJ2-5; 7 nucleotides line up with TRBD1. Germline CDR1 KGHSH, CDR2 LQKENI. V gave up 4 bases and J gave up 4 bases; unmatched junction bases: 3. This CDR3 has 13 amino acids. The CDR3 coding sequence is TGTGCCAGCTCACAAGGGGGCGGAGAGACCCAGTACTTC. It translates to CASSQGGGETQYF.

The table lists this clonotype with many counts. The V and J genes are TRBV6-1 and TRBJ1-3; D perhaps matches TRBD1 (5 bases). Germline CDR1 MNHNS, CDR2 SASEGT. The CDR3 extends over 16 amino acids. Trimming removed 4 bases at V and 3 bases at J, with 16 bases between. The CDR3 loop is CASSASGTPGGNTIYF. CDR3 DNA sequence: TGTGCCAGCAGTGCCTCAGGGACCCCGGGTGGAAACACCATATATTTT.

This clonotype was counted ten times or more. The V gene is TRBV29-1, the J gene TRBJ2-5, with TRBD1 matching over 7 bases. Trimming took 7 bases from V and 2 from J; bases not matched to a gene: 13. The germline V gene encodes CDR1 SQVTM and CDR2 ANQGSEA. The CDR3 totals 15 residues. The CDR3 DNA sequence: TGCAGCGGGCGGACCAACTACAGGGGACAAGAGACCCAGTACTTC. Translation: CSGRTNYRGQETQYF.

The chain has TRBV7-7 and TRBJ2-5; weak D call: TRBD1 (6 bases). Germline loops: CDR1 SSHAT, CDR2 FNYEAQ (reference sequence). Trimming removed 5 bases from V and 5 bases from J, with 15 bases in between. CDR3 length equals 14 residues. The CDR3 here is CASSPEGRGETQYF. CDR3 DNA: TGTGCCAGCAGCCCCGAGGGAAGGGGGGAGACCCAGTACTTC.

At least ten counts were recorded for this clonotype. The chain recombines TRBV4-1 with TRBJ1-5; D is possibly TRBD1 (5 bases). The germline V gene has CDR1 MGHRA and CDR2 YSYEKL. V dropped 1 base and J dropped 1 base, with 11 bases sitting between them. CDR3 length equals 16 residues. DNA for the CDR3: TGCGCCAGCAGCCAAGGCTGGGGCGAGAGCAATCAGCCCCAGCATTTT. It yields the protein CASSQGWGESNQPQHF.

This clonotype was seen many times. The chain uses TRBV30 and TRBJ2-7; 10 positions agree with TRBD2. The CDR3 sequence is 13 residues long. J lost 3 bases, V lost 3 bases, and 2 bases had no gene match. The germline gives CDR1 GTSNPN, CDR2 SVGIG (reference sequence). CDR3 protein: CAWRAGGLYEQYF. In nucleotides, the CDR3 is TGTGCCTGGAGAGCGGGGGGGCTCTACGAGCAGTACTTC.

This clonotype came up many times. The chain recombines TRBV5-1 with TRBJ1-2, with D uncertain. Trimming removed 0 bases at V and 8 bases at J, with 17 bases between. The CDR3 sequence is 15 residues long. Germline V gives CDR1 SGHRS, CDR2 YFSETQ. For the CDR3, the DNA is TGCGCCAGCAGCTTGGTCCGCGCCGCGCGGGAAGGCTACACCTTC. The encoded protein is CASSLVRAAREGYTF.

This clonotype was detected ten times or more. The chain links TRBV7-2 to TRBJ1-3; TRBD1 is a possible D gene (5 bases). Germline CDR1 reads SGHTA; CDR2 reads FQGNSA. CDR3 length equals 15 residues. Trimming removed 1 base at V and 4 bases at J, with 11 bases between. The CDR3 loop reads CASSLVGTGGNTIYF. The DNA for the CDR3 is TGTGCCAGCAGCTTAGTCGGAACAGGCGGAAACACCATATATTTT.

This clonotype appeared many times. The chain uses TRBV5-1 and TRBJ2-7; 10 positions match TRBD2. This CDR3 has 15 amino acids. J lost 2 bases, V lost 3 bases, and 5 bases had no gene match. Germline V CDR1 and CDR2: SGHRS, YFSETQ. CDR3 sequence (DNA): TGCGCCAGCAGCTCCCTAGCGGGGGACGCCTACGAGCAGTACTTC. This sequence encodes CASSSLAGDAYEQYF.

The rearrangement links TRBV3-1 to TRBJ1-3; D gene uncertain. Trimming pared 1 base from V and 4 bases from J, leaving 14 bases between. CDR3 length: 16 residues. In germline, CDR1 is LGHDT, CDR2 YNNKEL (reference sequence). CDR3 nucleotide sequence: TGTGCCAGCAGCCAAGTAGGCGGCCACCTAGGAAACACCATATATTTT. The encoded protein is CASSQVGGHLGNTIYF.

This clonotype was seen repeatedly, ten times or more. The genes are TRBV5-1 and TRBJ1-2; 8 bases fit TRBD1. The CDR3 covers 16 residues. The trim removed 3 bases at V and 4 bases at J, leaving 11 bases unmatched. Germline CDR1 is SGHRS and CDR2 is YFSETQ. CDR3 amino acids: CASSSSLQGAGYGYTF. For the CDR3, the DNA is TGCGCCAGCAGCTCCTCGCTTCAGGGGGCCGGCTATGGCTACACCTTC.

The table lists this clonotype with many counts. CDR3 sequence reads: CASRTGTSLSGEQFF. The CDR3 DNA follows: TGCGCCAGCAGAACCGGGACTAGCTTATCGGGTGAGCAGTTCTTC. This rearrangement joins TRBV10-2 to TRBJ2-1; 9 positions agree with TRBD2. This CDR3 contains 15 residues. Germline values: CDR1 WSHSY, CDR2 SAAADI. Trimming cost V 6 bases and J 9 bases; bases outside gene matches: 12.

There are many counts of this clonotype. The chain couples TRBV5-1 to TRBJ2-7; no reliable D call. This CDR3 spans 14 amino acids. V was trimmed by 0 bases and J by 5 bases, leaving 12 bases between them. Germline V gives CDR1 SGHRS, CDR2 YFSETQ. CDR3 DNA: TGCGCCAGCAGCTTGGATGCGACAAACAACGAGCAGTACGTC. This sequence encodes CASSLDATNNEQYV.

This clonotype was counted many times. This chain connects TRBV7-8 to TRBJ1-4; D possibly corresponds to TRBD1 (5 bases). The V end was cut by 5 bases, the J end by 10 bases, with 20 bases between. Germline V gene data show CDR1 as SGHVS and CDR2 as FQNEAQ. The CDR3 covers 15 residues. The CDR3 sequence: CASSHGGEGTGKLFF. CDR3 nucleotide sequence: TGTGCCAGCAGCCACGGGGGAGAGGGGACGGGAAAACTGTTTTTT.

The chain joins TRBV7-2 to TRBJ1-1; a possible D gene is TRBD1 (6 bases). The CDR3 totals 13 residues. CDR1 and CDR2 from the germline V gene are SGHTA and FQGNSA. Trimming cost V 4 bases and J 7 bases, with 13 bases left between them. The CDR3 here is CASSSGQKVEAFF. The DNA for the CDR3 is TGTGCCAGCAGCTCAGGACAGAAGGTTGAAGCTTTCTTT.

This clonotype occurred many times. The chain couples TRBV6-1 to TRBJ2-1; 8 nucleotides agree with TRBD1. Germline CDR1 MNHNS, CDR2 SASEGT. The V gene end was trimmed by 5 bases and the J gene end by 0 bases; junction bases not matched to a gene: 6. The CDR3 loop spans 16 amino acids. This CDR3 reads CASSRDRSGSYNEQFF. The CDR3 DNA follows: TGTGCCAGCAGTCGGGACAGGTCGGGCTCCTACAATGAGCAGTTCTTC.